The text below deals with one T cell receptor beta chain. The antigen remains unidentified. A universal primer site arose from template switching, and cDNA bore unique molecular identifiers. In TCRdb, the 5' RACE reads were re-called with MiXCR into one record per CDR3 protein. The table includes 1.5 million or so distinct CDR3 sequences, 25% to 35% detected once. The sample belongs to a study of identical twins. Overall study findings and caveats: Diverse VJ usage suggested most zero-insertion clonotypes were not invariant T cells.

Germline loops: CDR1 ENHRY, CDR2 SYGVKD. V was pared by 8 bases and J by 9 bases, with 11 bases of the junction left unmatched. The CDR3 consists of 14 residues. Source material: cord blood. The sequence derives from a newborn girl in good health. The chain uses TRBV10-3 and TRBJ2-4; 9 positions agree with TRBD2. CDR3 coding DNA: TGTGCCATCGCGGCCGAGCGGGAGGCCCGCATTCAGTACTTC. It encodes CAIAAEREARIQYF.